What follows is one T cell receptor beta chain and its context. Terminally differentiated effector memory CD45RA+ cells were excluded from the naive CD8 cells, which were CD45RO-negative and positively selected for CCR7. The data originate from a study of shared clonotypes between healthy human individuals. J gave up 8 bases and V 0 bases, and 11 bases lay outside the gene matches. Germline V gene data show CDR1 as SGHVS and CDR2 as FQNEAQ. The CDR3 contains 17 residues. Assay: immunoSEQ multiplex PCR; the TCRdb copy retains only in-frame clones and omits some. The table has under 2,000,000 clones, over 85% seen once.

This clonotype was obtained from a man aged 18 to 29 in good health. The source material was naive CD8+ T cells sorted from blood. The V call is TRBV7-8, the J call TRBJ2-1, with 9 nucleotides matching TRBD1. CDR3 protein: CASSLATRGQGGDEQFF. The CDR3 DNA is TGTGCCAGCAGCTTAGCTACCCGGGGACAGGGAGGCGATGAGCAGTTCTTC. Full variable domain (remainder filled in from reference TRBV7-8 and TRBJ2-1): GAGVSQSPRYKVAKRGQDVALRCDPISGHVSLFWYQQALGQGPEFLTYFQNEAQLDKSGLPSDRFFAERPEGSVSTLKIQRTQQEDSAVYLCASSLATRGQGGDEQFFGPGTRLTVL.